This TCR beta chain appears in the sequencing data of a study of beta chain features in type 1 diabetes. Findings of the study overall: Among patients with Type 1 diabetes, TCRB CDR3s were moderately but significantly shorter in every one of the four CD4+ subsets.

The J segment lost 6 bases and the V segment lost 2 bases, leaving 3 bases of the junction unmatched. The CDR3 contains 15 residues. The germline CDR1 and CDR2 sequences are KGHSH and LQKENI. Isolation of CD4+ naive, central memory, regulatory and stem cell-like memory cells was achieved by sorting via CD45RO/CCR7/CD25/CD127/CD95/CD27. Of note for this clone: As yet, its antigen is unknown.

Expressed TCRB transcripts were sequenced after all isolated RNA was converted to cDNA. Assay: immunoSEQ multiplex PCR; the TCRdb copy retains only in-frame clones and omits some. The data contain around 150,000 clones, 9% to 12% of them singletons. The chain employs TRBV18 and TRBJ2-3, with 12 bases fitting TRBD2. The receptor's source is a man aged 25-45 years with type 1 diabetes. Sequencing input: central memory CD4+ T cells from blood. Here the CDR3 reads CASSPGLAGTDTQYF. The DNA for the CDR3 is TGTGCCAGCTCACCAGGACTAGCGGGAACGGATACGCAGTATTTT.